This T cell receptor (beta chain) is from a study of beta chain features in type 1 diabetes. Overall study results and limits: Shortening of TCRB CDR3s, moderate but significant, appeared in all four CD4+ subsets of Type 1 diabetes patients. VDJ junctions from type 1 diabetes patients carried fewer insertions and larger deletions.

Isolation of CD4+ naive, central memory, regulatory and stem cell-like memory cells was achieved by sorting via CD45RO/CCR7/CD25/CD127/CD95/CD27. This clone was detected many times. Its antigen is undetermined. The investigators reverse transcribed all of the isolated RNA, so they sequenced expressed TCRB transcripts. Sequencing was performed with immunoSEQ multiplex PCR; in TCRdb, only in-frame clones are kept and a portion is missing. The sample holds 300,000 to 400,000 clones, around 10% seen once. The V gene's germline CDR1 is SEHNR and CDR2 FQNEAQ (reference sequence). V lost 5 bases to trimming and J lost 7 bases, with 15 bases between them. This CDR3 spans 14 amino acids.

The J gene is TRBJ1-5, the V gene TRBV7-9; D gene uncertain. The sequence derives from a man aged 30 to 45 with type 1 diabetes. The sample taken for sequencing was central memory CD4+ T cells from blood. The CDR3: CASSRRTQEQPQHF. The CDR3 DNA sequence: TGTGCCAGCAGCCGACGGACTCAGGAACAGCCCCAGCATTTT.